This T cell receptor beta chain was obtained from a study of blood T cell repertoires in COVID-19. As for the study in general: Sites across the United States, Italy and Spain contributed samples from acute and convalescent COVID-19. From T cells, B-cell-depleted T cells, or PBMCs came the material, which was cDNA or gDNA.

The CDR3 length is 15 residues. V was pared by 4 bases and J by 7 bases, with 14 bases between. Germline V gene sequence: CDR1 SGHAT, CDR2 FQDESV (reference sequence). Patients at the Seattle site were enrolled during active infection and followed longitudinally. Under the authors' procedure: Estimation of nucleated cell counts was performed using reference gene primer amplification. Sequenced by immunoSEQ multiplex PCR; TCRdb stores in-frame clones only, minus some. V and J calls and clone size come straight from that table; D and trimming were deduced from the DNA. Among 150,000 to 170,000 clones listed, 83% were seen once.

Sequencing was performed on peripheral blood. The chain carries TRBV11-1 and TRBJ1-6, with D unclear. The source is a woman aged 60 to 75 with COVID-19, enrolled during active disease. The CDR3 loop is CASSWSGNPNSPLHF. The CDR3 DNA reads as TGTGCCAGCAGCTGGAGTGGCAACCCCAATTCACCCCTCCACTTT.